This T cell receptor beta chain comes out of a study of T-cell reconstitution after alpha-beta-depleted transplantation in children. Unique molecular identifiers were incorporated when the TCRbeta library was constructed. Each CDR3 protein is one row after TCRdb ran MiXCR on the PCR reads. The sample yields around 450,000 distinct CDR3 sequences, around 15% seen once. Germline CDR1 reads MGHRA; CDR2 reads YSYEKL. The J segment lost 8 bases and the V segment lost 4 bases, leaving 8 bases of the junction unmatched. The CDR3 is 13 amino acids. Sequences were derived from PBMCs, mostly from graft donor cells, sampled 360 days after TCRalphabeta/CD19-depleted stem cell transplant. The J gene is TRBJ2-7, the V gene TRBV4-1; 7 bases agree with TRBD2. The clonotype comes from a boy in the first two years of life who had a stem cell transplant for Wiskott-Aldrich syndrome, so the T cells may come from the graft donor. The CDR3 protein is CASSPFGGTKQYF. In DNA form, the CDR3 reads TGCGCCAGCAGCCCCTTCGGGGGGACGAAGCAGTACTTC.